These 2 T cell receptor beta chains share one sample of origin, sequenced in a study of T cell changes during pregnancy in multiple sclerosis. Libraries were prepared by immunoSEQ multiplex PCR; TCRdb keeps only in-frame clonotypes and omits some of them. Of fewer than 50,000 clones in the sample, around 91% were seen once. The material sequenced was CD4+ T cells from peripheral blood mononuclear cells, taken in the second trimester of pregnancy. These receptors came from a female donor in good health, enrolled as a control in a pregnancy study.

The chain links TRBV7-2 to TRBJ2-3; 7 nucleotides align to TRBD2. There are 15 residues in the CDR3. Trimming took 1 base from V and 2 from J; bases not matched to a gene: 3. Germline V gene lookup returns CDR1 SGHTA and CDR2 FQGNSA. The CDR3 bases are TGTGCCAGCAGCTTAGGTCTAGCGGACACAGATACGCAGTATTTT. It yields the protein CASSLGLADTDTQYF.

The count of this clone is one. The chain combines TRBV5-1 with TRBJ2-7; D may be TRBD2 (7 bases). V was clipped by 2 bases and J by 7 bases, with 10 bases between them. The CDR3 runs to 12 residues. Germline values: CDR1 SGHRS, CDR2 YFSETQ. CDR3: CASSLGGGEQYF. The CDR3 DNA sequence: TGCGCCAGCAGCTTAGGGGGGGGAGAGCAGTACTTC.